The 21 T cell receptor beta chains below all came from one sample that was sequenced in a study of blood T cell repertoires in COVID-19. Some clones are missing from TCRdb's copy, which holds only in-frame ones; the method was immunoSEQ multiplex PCR. The sample has 150,000 or so clones, more than 70% seen once; the top ten hold approximately 12%. The sample comprised peripheral blood. All receptors come from a man aged 55-75 years with active or convalescent COVID-19.

The table lists this clone with a count of one. The chain couples TRBV5-4 to TRBJ2-3, with D perhaps matching TRBD2 (6 bases). The CDR3 length is 15 residues. Germline V lookup: CDR1 SGHNT, CDR2 YYREEE (reference sequence). The germline V and J ends were trimmed by 4 bases and 3 bases, with 15 bases remaining between them. CDR3 nucleotides: TGTGCCAGCAGCGGGGACTGGGCTTCTACAGATACGCAGTATTTT. Its protein is CASSGDWASTDTQYF.

The chain joins TRBV6-2 or TRBV6-3 to TRBJ2-1; TRBD2 matches at 8 bases. This CDR3 contains 17 residues. Trimming took 2 bases from V and 9 from J; bases not matched to a gene: 15. Germline assignment: CDR1 MNHEY and CDR2 SVGEGT. Here the CDR3 reads CASSYGTSEFFYCEQFF. CDR3 nucleotide sequence: TGTGCCAGCAGTTACGGGACTAGTGAGTTCTTTTATTGTGAGCAGTTCTTC.

The rearrangement links TRBV5-1 to TRBJ2-2, with D possibly being TRBD2 (6 bases). Between the trimmed V and J ends, which lost 3 bases and 6 bases, there was a span of 21 bases. The CDR3 is 17 amino acids. Germline CDR1 SGHRS, CDR2 YFSETQ. CDR3 in amino acids: CASSSGYLASSSGELFF. The CDR3 nucleotides read TGCGCCAGCAGCTCCGGCTACCTAGCGAGCTCGTCCGGGGAGCTGTTTTTT.

The rearrangement uses TRBV5-1 and TRBJ2-1, with 10 bases matching TRBD2. CDR3 size: 15 residues. Unmatched junction bases numbered 10, after V lost 4 bases and J lost 9 bases. Per germline, CDR1 SGHRS and CDR2 YFSETQ. In DNA form, the CDR3 reads TGCGCCAGCAGCACCGCCCAGCGGGAGGGCAGTGAGCAGTTCTTC. Protein: CASSTAQREGSEQFF.

The V call is TRBV5-4, the J call TRBJ1-2; D is uncertain. Trimming removed 1 base at V and 4 bases at J, with 8 bases between. This CDR3 contains 13 residues. CDR1 and CDR2 (germline): SGHNT, YYREEE (reference sequence). The CDR3 reads CASSLRGSYGYTF. The CDR3, as DNA: TGTGCCAGCAGCTTGCGGGGTTCCTATGGCTACACCTTC.

CDR3 DNA: TGCGCCAGCAGCTTGTTTTGTTGGCGGCAGCCCCAGCATTTT. Protein: CASSLFCWRQPQHF. The V gene is TRBV5-1, the J gene TRBJ1-5; no firm D call. This CDR3 is 14 amino acids long. CDR1 SGHRS and CDR2 YFSETQ come from the germline V gene. Trimming took 1 base from V and 7 from J, leaving 12 bases between them.

The CDR3 nucleotides read TGTGCCAGCAGCTTGGGGACTAGCGTATACACAGATACGCAGTATTTT. Translated, it gives CASSLGTSVYTDTQYF. The V gene is TRBV5-4, the J gene TRBJ2-3; TRBD2 agrees at 9 bases. With V trimmed by 0 bases and J by 2 bases, 4 bases remained unmatched. Per the germline V gene, CDR1 is SGHNT and CDR2 is YYREEE (reference sequence). The CDR3 is made up of 16 amino acids.

The chain joins TRBV5-1 to TRBJ2-5; 9 nucleotides match TRBD1. This CDR3 has 15 residues. V was clipped by 7 bases and J by 5 bases; unmatched bases: 12. Germline CDR1 SGHRS, CDR2 YFSETQ. The CDR3 region has the DNA TGCGCCAGCGGCGGGTCGGGACAGGGAGGTGAGACCCAGTACTTC. It is translated as CASGGSGQGGETQYF.

This chain uses TRBV3-1 (or the pseudogene TRBV3-2) with TRBJ1-5; perhaps TRBD1 as D (5 bases). The germline gives CDR1 LGHDT, CDR2 YNNKEL (reference sequence). The CDR3 runs to 14 residues. V lost 0 bases to trimming and J lost 7 bases, with 10 bases between them. In DNA, the CDR3 is TGTGCCAGCAGCCAAGACTGGGGGGACCAGCCCCAGCATTTT. Its protein product is CASSQDWGDQPQHF.

The rearrangement links TRBV15 to TRBJ2-6; unclear D gene. The germline V and J ends were trimmed by 2 bases and 0 bases, with 5 bases remaining between them. CDR3 length equals 15 residues. Germline V gives CDR1 LNHNV, CDR2 YYDKDF (reference sequence). The CDR3 coding sequence is TGTGCCACCAGCAGACTCTCCTCTGGGGCCAACGTCCTGACTTTC. This translates into CATSRLSSGANVLTF. Full variable domain (outside the CDR3, taken from reference TRBV15 and TRBJ2-6): DAMVIQNPRYQVTQFGKPVTLSCSQTLNHNVMYWYQQKSSQAPKLLFHYYDKDFNNEADTPDNFQSRRPNTSFCFLDIRSPGLGDTAMYLCATSRLSSGANVLTFGAGSRLTVL.

This clone was counted at least ten times. The chain joins TRBV28 to TRBJ2-1; D is possibly TRBD2 (7 bases). Per germline, CDR1 MDHEN and CDR2 SYDVKM. Trimming removed 4 bases from V and 7 bases from J, with 23 bases in between. The CDR3 sequence is 17 residues long. CDR3 in amino acids: CASSSPTSGGRGNEQFF. The CDR3 region has the DNA TGTGCCAGCAGTTCTCCAACTTCCGGGGGGCGCGGGAATGAGCAGTTCTTC.

The chain has TRBV28 and TRBJ2-7, with D maybe TRBD2 (6 bases). CDR3 length: 14 amino acids. With 6 bases removed from V and 3 bases from J, the gap between germline ends came to 15 bases. The germline V gene encodes CDR1 MDHEN and CDR2 SYDVKM. The CDR3 spells CASSSLVGGYEQYF. The CDR3 DNA is TGTGCCAGCAGCTCCCTAGTGGGAGGCTACGAGCAGTACTTC.

This sequence joins TRBV7-8 and TRBJ1-1; no definite D call. The CDR3 is 13 amino acids. Looked up from germline, CDR1 is SGHVS and CDR2 is FQNEAQ. V was pared by 2 bases and J by 4 bases, with 8 bases between. The CDR3 here is CASSLYFSTEAFF. Written as DNA, the CDR3 is TGTGCCAGCAGCTTATATTTCAGCACTGAAGCTTTCTTT.

As DNA, the CDR3 is TGTGCCAGCAGGGAGACAGGGGCCTACGAGCAGTACTTC. It yields the protein CASRETGAYEQYF. The chain uses TRBV7-2 and TRBJ2-7; 8 bases match TRBD1. In germline, CDR1 is SGHTA, CDR2 FQGNSA. V lost 6 bases, J lost 2 bases, and 3 bases stayed unmatched. This CDR3 has 13 residues.

This clone came up once. The chain combines TRBV12-5 with TRBJ2-3; TRBD2 aligns across 12 bases. Unmatched junction bases numbered 8, after V lost 7 bases and J lost 0 bases. This CDR3 contains 17 residues. Germline values: CDR1 LGHNT, CDR2 FRNRAP. CDR3 DNA sequence: TGTGCTAGTGCCCCCCCCGGGACTAGCGGGAGCACAGATACGCAGTATTTT. Protein: CASAPPGTSGSTDTQYF.

V is TRBV6-6 and J is TRBJ2-5; a weak D match, TRBD2 (6 bases). CDR1 and CDR2 from the germline V gene are MNHNY and SVGAGI (reference sequence). Trimming pared 9 bases from V and 2 bases from J, leaving 16 bases between. The CDR3 consists of 14 residues. CDR3 sequence (DNA): TGTGCCAGTGCTTTTAGCGGCCCGCAAGAGACCCAGTACTTC. Translated, it gives CASAFSGPQETQYF.

The genes are TRBV9 and TRBJ2-2, with TRBD2 matching 10 bases. CDR1 is SGDLS and CDR2 is YYNGEE in the germline V gene. CDR3 length: 16 amino acids. With V trimmed by 4 bases and J by 6 bases, 9 bases remained unmatched. Written as DNA, the CDR3 is TGTGCCAGCAGCAGGACTTCGCTAGCGGGAGCCGGGGAGCTGTTTTTT. It encodes CASSRTSLAGAGELFF.

The chain uses TRBV10-3 and TRBJ2-3; tentative D call: TRBD2 (6 bases). The CDR3 has 12 residues. Germline V CDR1 and CDR2: ENHRY, SYGVKD. V gave up 6 bases and J gave up 7 bases, with 11 bases separating them. CDR3 DNA sequence: TGTGCCATCAGGGACTATGGTAATACGCAGTATTTT. Its translation is CAIRDYGNTQYF.

The chain combines TRBV4-3 with TRBJ2-7, with D unclear. The CDR3 is 16 residues long. Trimming cost V 0 bases and J 2 bases, with 14 bases left between them. Germline CDR1 reads LGHNA; CDR2 reads YSLEER. This chain's CDR3 is CASSQESGPRTYEQYF. In nucleotides, the CDR3 is TGCGCCAGCAGCCAAGAAAGTGGGCCCAGAACCTACGAGCAGTACTTC.

V gene TRBV27 combines with J gene TRBJ2-1, with TRBD2 identical over 11 bases. This CDR3 contains 14 residues. Germline V lookup: CDR1 MNHEY, CDR2 SMNVEV (reference sequence). V shed 5 bases and J 7 bases; nucleotides not matched to a gene: 4. The chain's CDR3 is CASSMWTSGNEQFF. Here the CDR3 DNA reads TGTGCCAGCAGTATGTGGACTAGCGGGAATGAGCAGTTCTTC.

The rearrangement uses TRBV9 and TRBJ2-2, with TRBD2 matching 14 bases. The V segment lost 2 bases and the J segment 1 base; nucleotides outside the gene matches: 1. The CDR3 sequence is 17 residues long. Germline V gene sequence: CDR1 SGDLS, CDR2 YYNGEE. The CDR3 loop is CASSVGLAGVNTGELFF. For the CDR3, the DNA is TGTGCCAGCAGCGTGGGACTAGCGGGAGTGAACACCGGGGAGCTGTTTTTT.